Listed here is a single T cell receptor (beta chain). What it binds is unknown. These data originate in a study of siplizumab effects on memory and regulatory T cells. Per sample, 95,000 to 100,000 TCR templates were assayed. Some clones are missing from TCRdb's copy, which holds only in-frame ones; the method was immunoSEQ multiplex PCR. Seen here are 75,000 to 100,000 clones, over 90% observed once, and the top ten hold 1% to 1.5%. The CDR3 consists of 16 residues. The germline V gene encodes CDR1 MNHNS and CDR2 SASEGT. V lost 4 bases to trimming and J lost 2 bases, with 15 bases between them. The study, taken as a whole, reports: Contribution to the alloresponse seemed major for naive T cells, which also seemed more diverse than memory cells.

The rearrangement uses TRBV6-1 and TRBJ1-5; tentative D call: TRBD1 (5 bases). Material: non-Treg CD4+ T cells sorted from blood. This receptor was identified in a human donor in good health. The CDR3 sequence is CASSGRYGGGNQPQHF. In DNA, the CDR3 is TGTGCCAGCAGTGGAAGATATGGGGGGGGCAATCAGCCCCAGCATTTT.